This T cell receptor (beta chain) was documented in a study of blood T cell repertoires in COVID-19. The CDR3 consists of 14 residues. V was trimmed by 1 base and J by 5 bases, leaving 13 bases between them. CDR1 and CDR2 from the germline V gene are SGHNT and YYREEE (reference sequence). As originally analysed: Reference gene primers were amplified, and this amplification served to estimate nucleated cell counts. Some clones are missing from TCRdb's copy, which holds only in-frame ones; the method was immunoSEQ multiplex PCR. V, J and clone size reflect that table, while D and trimming were determined from the DNA. Of 98,000 or so clones listed, roughly nine tenths are singletons.

This clonotype was sampled from a man between 60 and 70 years old with COVID-19, enrolled during active disease. Sequencing was carried out using peripheral blood. The chain is built from TRBV5-4 and TRBJ2-7; D is uncertain. The CDR3 bases are TGTGCCAGCAGCTTGCGAGGTCCCTTCAACGAGCAGTACTTC. It encodes CASSLRGPFNEQYF.